This T cell receptor (beta chain) is from a study of vaccination and CD4 T cells after COVID-19. As for this clonotype: Its specificity is unknown.

At the Johns Hopkins FTIC core, DNA taken from cultured CD4+ T cells was sequenced by way of the Oncomine TCR Beta short-read assay. TCRdb processed the PCR reads anew with MiXCR; each CDR3 protein has one entry. Of around 10,000 distinct CDR3 sequences listed, 55% to 60% are singletons. Treatment in this sample: roughly nine-day PBMC culture with coronavirus spike peptide pools or control peptides (ViraFEST assay). The TCR sequence derives from a human donor who had recovered from COVID-19. Sequenced material: CD4+ T cells from blood, cultured in vitro.

The CDR3 DNA is TGCGCCAGCAGCCAAGATCCCCAGCAAGGGACTAGCGGGGCCCCGAACACCGGGGAGCTGTTTTTT. This encodes CASSQDPQQGTSGAPNTGELFF. This rearrangement joins TRBV4-1 to TRBJ2-2; 13 bases map to TRBD2. Germline CDR1 and CDR2: MGHRA and YSYEKL. There are 22 residues in the CDR3. The ends lost 0 bases at V and 0 bases at J; junction bases unmatched: 13.